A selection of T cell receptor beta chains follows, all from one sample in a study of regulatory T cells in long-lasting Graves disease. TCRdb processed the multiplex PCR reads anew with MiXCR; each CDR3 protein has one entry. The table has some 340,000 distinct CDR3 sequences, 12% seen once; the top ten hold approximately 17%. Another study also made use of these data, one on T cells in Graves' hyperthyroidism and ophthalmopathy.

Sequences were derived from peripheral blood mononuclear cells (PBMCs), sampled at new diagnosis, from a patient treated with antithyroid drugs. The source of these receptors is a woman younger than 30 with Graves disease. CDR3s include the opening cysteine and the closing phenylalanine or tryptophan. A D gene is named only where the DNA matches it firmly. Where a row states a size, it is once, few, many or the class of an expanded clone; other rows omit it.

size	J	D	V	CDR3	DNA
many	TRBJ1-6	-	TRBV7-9	CASSTQGNSPLHF	TGTGCCAGCAGCACCCAGGGTAATTCACCCCTCCACTTT
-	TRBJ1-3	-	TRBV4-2	CASSQRDRRSGNTIYF	TGTGCCAGCAGCCAACGTGACCGCCGCTCTGGAAACACCATATATTTT
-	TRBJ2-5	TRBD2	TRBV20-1	CSARGLAGGDQETQYF	TGCAGTGCTAGAGGGCTAGCGGGGGGAGACCAAGAGACCCAGTACTTC
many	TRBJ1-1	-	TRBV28	CASRHRDGTEAFF	TGTGCCAGCAGACACCGGGACGGCACTGAAGCTTTCTTT
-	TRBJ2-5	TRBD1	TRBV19	CASSTSGQGGETQYF	TGTGCCAGTAGTACTTCGGGACAGGGTGGGGAGACCCAGTACTTC
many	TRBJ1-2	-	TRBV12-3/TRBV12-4	CASSPLGGQGYGYTF	TGTGCCAGCAGCCCCTTGGGGGGGCAGGGCTATGGCTACACCTTC
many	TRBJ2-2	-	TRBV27	CASGPTIGAGELFF	TGTGCCAGCGGACCAACAATCGGGGCCGGGGAGCTGTTTTTT
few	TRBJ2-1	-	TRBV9	CASSPSWLVNEQFF	TGTGCCAGCAGCCCTAGCTGGTTGGTTAATGAGCAGTTCTTC
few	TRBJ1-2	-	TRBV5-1	CASSLETGEYGYTF	TGCGCCAGCAGCTTGGAAACGGGGGAGTATGGCTACACCTTC
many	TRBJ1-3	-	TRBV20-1	CSAKGDLISGNTIYF	TGCAGTGCTAAGGGAGACCTTATCTCTGGAAACACCATATATTTT
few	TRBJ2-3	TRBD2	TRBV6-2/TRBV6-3	CASSLAGGLNTDTQYF	TGTGCCAGCAGTCTAGCGGGGGGCCTTAACACAGATACGCAGTATTTT